The present TCR beta chain was sequenced within a study of blood T cell repertoires in COVID-19. In the study overall: Italy, Spain and the United States were the sources of the convalescent and acute COVID-19 samples.

Authors' analysis steps: Amplification of reference gene primers was used by the study to estimate nucleated cell counts. Repertoires were generated with immunoSEQ multiplex PCR, while TCRdb's copy carries only in-frame clones and drops some. Clone size and the V and J calls come from that table; the DNA yielded D and trimming. Seen here are nearly 350,000 clones, approximately 90% observed once, and the top ten hold more than 3%. The specimen sequenced was peripheral blood. This clonotype originated in a woman aged 18-29 years who had recovered from COVID-19.

Written as DNA, the CDR3 is TGTGCCAGCAGCCGCGGACAGGGGGCGAGTCCTAGCAATCAGCCCCAGCATTTT. Translating gives CASSRGQGASPSNQPQHF. The chain uses TRBV3-1 (or the pseudogene TRBV3-2) and TRBJ1-5; TRBD1 matches at 11 bases. J lost 0 bases, V lost 4 bases, and 8 bases had no gene match. Germline V gene data show CDR1 as LGHDT and CDR2 as YNNKEL (reference sequence). CDR3 length: 18 amino acids.